This T cell receptor beta chain stems from a study of T cell responses to AZD1222 COVID-19 vaccine. Findings of the study overall: The repertoires were collected only after the peak T cell response. In a largely white British group with more females than males, clonal diversity was possibly underestimated. Researchers report vaccine-associated CD4 TCRs spanning spike, with dominance at 160-218 and 743-854.

Sequencing was performed with immunoSEQ multiplex PCR; in TCRdb, only in-frame clones are kept and a portion is missing. The sample yields about 150,000 clones, around 93% seen once. V dropped 5 bases and J dropped 6 bases, with 17 bases sitting between them. In germline, CDR1 is SGHAT, CDR2 FQNNGV. The CDR3 is 14 amino acids. Points on this clone: Antigen unknown.

The sequence derives from an adult who received the AZD1222 COVID-19 vaccine. The sequencing used peripheral blood, collected 28 days after the second AZD1222 dose. The V call is TRBV11-2, the J call TRBJ2-7; tentatively, D is TRBD2 (5 bases). Here the CDR3 DNA reads TGTGCCAGCAGCACCACGGTTAGTGCGGGCGAGCAGTACTTC. It encodes CASSTTVSAGEQYF.